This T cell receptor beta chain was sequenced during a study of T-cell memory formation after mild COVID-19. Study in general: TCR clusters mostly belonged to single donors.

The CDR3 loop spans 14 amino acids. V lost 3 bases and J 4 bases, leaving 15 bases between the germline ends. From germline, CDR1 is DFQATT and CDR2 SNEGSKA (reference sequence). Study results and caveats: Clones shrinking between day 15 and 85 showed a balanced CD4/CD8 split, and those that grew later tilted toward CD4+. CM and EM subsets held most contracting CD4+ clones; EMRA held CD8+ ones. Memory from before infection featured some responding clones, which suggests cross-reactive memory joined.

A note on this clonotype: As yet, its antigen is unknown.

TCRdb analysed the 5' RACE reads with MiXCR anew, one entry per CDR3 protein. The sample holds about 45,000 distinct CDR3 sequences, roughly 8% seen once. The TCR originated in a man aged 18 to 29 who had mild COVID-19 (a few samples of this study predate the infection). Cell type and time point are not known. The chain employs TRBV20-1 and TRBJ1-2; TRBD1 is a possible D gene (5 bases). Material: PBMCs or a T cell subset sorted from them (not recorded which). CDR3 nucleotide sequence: TGCAGTGCTAGGGAGGGACCCGCCTCCTATGGCTACACCTTC. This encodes CSAREGPASYGYTF.